These 14 T cell receptor beta chains originate from one sample sequenced in a study of CD8 T cells in acute hepatitis C reinfection listed by TCRdb under 2021. The method was the immunoSEQ multiplex PCR assay. TCRdb re-hosts the immuneACCESS table, in-frame sequences only. Its copies lack some clones; in the studies checked, an unresolved V gene accounts for under half of them, and the cause for the rest is not known. The sample profile shows some 40,000 clones; 85% to 90% of them were found once. The top ten clonotypes cover 0.4% to 0.6% of the sample. Read against the paper, the sample's time point label means: naive CD8 control sorted from an acute-time-point sample. The sequencing input was naive CD8+ T cells from PBMCs. The cell subset or site label, as the study defines it: sorted total naive CD45RO-negative CD8+ T cells. These receptor sequences come from a man aged 30-40 years with chronic hepatitis C.

This chain uses TRBV7-9 with TRBJ2-2; D ambiguous. The V and J ends lost 4 bases and 6 bases respectively, with 3 bases between them. The CDR3 is 11 amino acids. Looked up from germline, CDR1 is SEHNR and CDR2 is FQNEAQ (reference sequence). CDR3 bases: TGTGCCAGCAGCTCTTCCGGGGAGCTGTTTTTT. Translation: CASSSSGELFF.

This chain links TRBV14 with TRBJ2-7; 7 positions match TRBD2. The V segment lost 4 bases and the J segment 3 bases; nucleotides outside the gene matches: 6. CDR3 length: 14 residues. CDR1 and CDR2 from the germline V gene are SGHDN and FVKESK. CDR3 in amino acids: CASSLGLIVYEQYF. The CDR3 DNA reads TGTGCCAGCAGCCTGGGACTAATAGTCTACGAGCAGTACTTC.

Points on this clone: Other nucleotide sequences in the sample specify the same CDR3. The chain carries TRBV14 and TRBJ2-7; either TRBD1 or TRBD2 may supply D (5 bases each). V lost 4 bases and J 2 bases, leaving 12 bases between the germline ends. The germline V gene encodes CDR1 SGHDN and CDR2 FVKESK. This CDR3 has 14 amino acids. The CDR3 sequence is CASSLWDGAYEQYF. In DNA, the CDR3 is TGTGCCAGCAGCCTATGGGACGGAGCCTACGAGCAGTACTTC.

V gene TRBV2 combines with J gene TRBJ1-1; D ambiguous. This CDR3 has 12 residues. Trimming shortened V by 8 bases and J by 8 bases, and 15 bases separated the two germline ends. CDR1 and CDR2 (germline): SNHLY, FYNNEI. The CDR3 DNA reads as TGTGCCAGCCGGGGAATTTCCCTCGAAGCTTTCTTT. Encoded protein: CASRGISLEAFF.

The rearrangement links TRBV19 to TRBJ1-1, with no clear D. This CDR3 region has 14 residues. V was cut by 5 bases and J by 1 base, with 11 bases left in between. Germline V gene data show CDR1 as LNHDA and CDR2 as SQIVND (reference sequence). CDR3 sequence: CASSYSAGNTEAFF. As DNA, the CDR3 is TGTGCCAGTAGTTATTCGGCAGGGAACACTGAAGCTTTCTTT.

The J gene is TRBJ1-5, the V gene TRBV27; no clear D. The germline V gene encodes CDR1 MNHEY and CDR2 SMNVEV (reference sequence). V lost 8 bases, J lost 2 bases, and 13 bases lay in between. This CDR3 comprises 14 residues. The CDR3 DNA reads TGTGCCAGCGGACGACACGGGGGCAATCAGCCCCAGCATTTT. As protein: CASGRHGGNQPQHF.

The chain recombines TRBV27 with TRBJ2-1; D is possibly TRBD2 (6 bases). CDR3 size: 14 residues. CDR1 and CDR2 from the germline V gene are MNHEY and SMNVEV (reference sequence). Trimming shortened V by 4 bases and J by 4 bases, and 11 bases separated the two germline ends. This CDR3 reads CASSSYLAYNEQFF. CDR3 DNA: TGTGCCAGCAGTTCCTACCTAGCGTACAATGAGCAGTTCTTC.

The chain has TRBV27 and TRBJ2-7; possibly TRBD2 for D (5 bases). The germline gives CDR1 MNHEY, CDR2 SMNVEV (reference sequence). The CDR3 covers 14 residues. V shed 5 bases and J shed 1 base, with 12 bases lying between them. CDR3 in amino acids: CASSPRGVSYEQYF. In DNA, the CDR3 is TGTGCCAGCAGTCCCCGGGGAGTTTCCTACGAGCAGTACTTC.

This clone was seen just once. The chain is built from TRBV15 and TRBJ1-1, with unresolved D. Germline V gene lookup returns CDR1 LNHNV and CDR2 YYDKDF (reference sequence). Trimming stripped 1 base from V and 0 bases from J, with 15 bases between. This CDR3 has 17 residues. This CDR3 is CATSRVSSTPLNTEAFF. CDR3 DNA: TGTGCCACCAGCAGAGTGAGTTCTACCCCCTTGAACACTGAAGCTTTCTTT.

This chain joins TRBV5-6 and TRBJ1-2, with D possibly TRBD1 on 5 matching bases. V lost 0 bases and J lost 5, with 8 bases in between. The CDR3 spans 13 residues. The V gene's germline CDR1 is SGHDT and CDR2 YYEEEE. CDR3 protein: CASSLEQVYGYTF. The DNA of the CDR3 is TGTGCCAGCAGCTTGGAACAGGTTTATGGCTACACCTTC.

The chain's CDR3 is CASSGRGYTF. In nucleotides, the CDR3 is TGTGCCAGCAGTGGTCGGGGCTACACCTTC. V usage is TRBV9 and J usage is TRBJ1-2; D gene unclear. CDR3 length equals 10 residues. V shed 5 bases and J shed 8 bases, with 7 bases lying between them. Germline V lookup: CDR1 SGDLS, CDR2 YYNGEE.

The chain uses TRBV4-1 and TRBJ2-2; tentative D call: TRBD2 (5 bases). V dropped 3 bases and J dropped 5 bases, with 13 bases sitting between them. CDR1 and CDR2 from the germline V gene are MGHRA and YSYEKL. The CDR3 contains 15 residues. CDR3 residues: CASSHNSGITGELFF. In nucleotides, the CDR3 is TGCGCCAGCAGCCACAACTCCGGGATTACCGGGGAGCTGTTTTTT.

This chain uses TRBV5-8 with TRBJ1-2; no reliable D call. The ends were cut back, 6 bases at V and 4 bases at J, with 16 bases in the middle. CDR3 length: 14 residues. Germline CDR1 is SGHTS and CDR2 is YDEGEE. The CDR3 region has the DNA TGTGCCAGCAAAACCCAAGGCAGCCGCTATGGCTACACCTTC. The encoded protein is CASKTQGSRYGYTF.

This clone was detected a few times. The chain uses TRBV10-2 and TRBJ1-1, with 7 bases lining up with TRBD1. The CDR3 loop spans 11 amino acids. V dropped 8 bases and J dropped 8; count of bases not matched to a gene: 5. Germline V gene data show CDR1 as WSHSY and CDR2 as SAAADI. DNA for the CDR3: TGCGCCAGCCGACAGGGCTCCGAAGCTTTCTTT. The encoded protein is CASRQGSEAFF.